The sample holds one count of the clone carrying this T cell receptor (beta chain). Its cognate antigen is unknown. The CDR3 contains 15 residues. V trimming: 2 bases; J trimming: 4 bases; junction bases outside the gene matches: 7. The V gene's germline CDR1 is MNHEY and CDR2 SVGAGI. The sample originates from a study of cytomegalovirus exposure and HLA in healthy donors. 13 Jbeta primers and 60 Vbeta primers were used for the PCR. Clones were read by immunoSEQ multiplex PCR, and TCRdb kept only the in-frame ones, dropping some. The repertoire consists of about 140,000 clones, with nearly 90% occurring once and the leading ten covering more than 0.5%. Study-level findings and limits: In vitro assays verified that a few CMV-associated chains recognized CMV antigens specifically. According to the study, roughly 160 TCR beta chains were cytomegalovirus-associated. In the analysis, some V segments, TRBV6-2 and TRBV6-3 included, were excluded as indistinguishable.

Sequencing was carried out using PBMCs. The clonotype originates from a woman in her forties in good health and CMV-seronegative. V usage is TRBV6-5 and J usage is TRBJ2-5; 7 bases agree with TRBD1. The CDR3 bases are TGTGCCAGCAGTTACGTTGGGGCAGGGGGAGAGACCCAGTACTTC. Residues: CASSYVGAGGETQYF.